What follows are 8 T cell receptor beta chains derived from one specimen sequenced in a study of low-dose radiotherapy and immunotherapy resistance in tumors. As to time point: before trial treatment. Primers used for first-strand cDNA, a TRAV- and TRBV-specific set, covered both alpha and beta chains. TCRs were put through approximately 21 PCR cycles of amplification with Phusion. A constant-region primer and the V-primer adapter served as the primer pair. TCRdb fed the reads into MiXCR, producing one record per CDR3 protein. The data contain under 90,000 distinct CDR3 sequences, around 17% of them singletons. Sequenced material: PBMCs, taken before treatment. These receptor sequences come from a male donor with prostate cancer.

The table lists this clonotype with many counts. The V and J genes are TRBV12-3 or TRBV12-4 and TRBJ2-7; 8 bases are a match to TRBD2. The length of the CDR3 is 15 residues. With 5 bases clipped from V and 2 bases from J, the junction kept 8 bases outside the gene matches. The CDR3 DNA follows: TGTGCCAGCAGTCAACTGACTAGCGCGGCCTACGAGCAGTACTTC. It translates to CASSQLTSAAYEQYF.

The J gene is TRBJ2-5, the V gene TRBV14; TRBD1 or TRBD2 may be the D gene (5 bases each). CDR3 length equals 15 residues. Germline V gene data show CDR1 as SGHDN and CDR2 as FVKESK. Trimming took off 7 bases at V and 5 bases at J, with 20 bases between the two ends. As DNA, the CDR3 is TGTGCCAGCACCCTAAGGGACCACCCGGGGGAGACCCAGTACTTC. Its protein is CASTLRDHPGETQYF.

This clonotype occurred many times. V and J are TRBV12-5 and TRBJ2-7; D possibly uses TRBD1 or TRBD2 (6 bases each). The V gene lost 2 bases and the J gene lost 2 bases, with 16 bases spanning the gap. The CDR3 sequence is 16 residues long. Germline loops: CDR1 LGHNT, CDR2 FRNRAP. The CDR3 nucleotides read TGTGCTAGTGGTTTGAGTAGGGGGGTACTGACCTACGAGCAGTACTTC. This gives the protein CASGLSRGVLTYEQYF. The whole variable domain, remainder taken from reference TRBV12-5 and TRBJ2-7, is DARVTQTPRHKVTEMGQEVTMRCQPILGHNTVFWYRQTMMQGLELLAYFRNRAPLDDSGMPKDRFSAEMPDATLATLKIQPSEPRDSAVYFCASGLSRGVLTYEQYFGPGTRLTVT.

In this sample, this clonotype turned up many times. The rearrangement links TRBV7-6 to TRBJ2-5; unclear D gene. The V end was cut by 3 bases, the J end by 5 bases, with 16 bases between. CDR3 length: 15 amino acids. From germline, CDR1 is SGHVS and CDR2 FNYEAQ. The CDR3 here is CASSLATPSAETQYF. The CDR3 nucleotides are TGTGCCAGCAGCTTGGCTACACCATCAGCGGAGACCCAGTACTTC. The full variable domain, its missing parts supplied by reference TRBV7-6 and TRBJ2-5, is GAGVSQSPRYKVTKRGQDVALRCDPISGHVSLYWYRQALGQGPEFLTYFNYEAQQDKSGLPNDRFSAERPEGSISTLTIQRTEQRDSAMYRCASSLATPSAETQYFGPGTRLLVL.

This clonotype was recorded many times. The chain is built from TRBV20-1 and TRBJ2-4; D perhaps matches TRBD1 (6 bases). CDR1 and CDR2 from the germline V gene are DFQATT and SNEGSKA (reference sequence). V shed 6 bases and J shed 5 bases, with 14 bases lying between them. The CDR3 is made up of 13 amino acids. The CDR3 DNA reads TGCAGTGCGGCAGGGGAGTACGAAAACATTCAGTACTTC. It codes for CSAAGEYENIQYF.

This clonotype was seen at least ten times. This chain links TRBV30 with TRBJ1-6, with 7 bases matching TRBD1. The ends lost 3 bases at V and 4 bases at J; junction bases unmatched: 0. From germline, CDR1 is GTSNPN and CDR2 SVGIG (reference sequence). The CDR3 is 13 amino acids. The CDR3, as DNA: TGTGCCTGGAGACAGGGGTATAATTCACCCCTCCACTTT. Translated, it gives CAWRQGYNSPLHF.

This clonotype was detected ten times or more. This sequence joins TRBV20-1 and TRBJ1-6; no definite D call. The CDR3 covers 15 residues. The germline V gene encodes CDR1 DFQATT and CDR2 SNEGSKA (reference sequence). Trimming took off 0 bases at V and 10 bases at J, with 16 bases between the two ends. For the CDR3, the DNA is TGCAGTGCTAGAGATGGAGAGAAGCTAGGGTCACCCCTCCACTTT. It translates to CSARDGEKLGSPLHF.

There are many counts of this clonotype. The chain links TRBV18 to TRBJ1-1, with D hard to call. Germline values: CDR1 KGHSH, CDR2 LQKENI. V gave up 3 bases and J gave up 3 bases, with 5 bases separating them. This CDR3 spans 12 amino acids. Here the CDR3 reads CASSPRDTEAFF. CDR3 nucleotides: TGTGCCAGCTCACCGCGGGACACTGAAGCTTTCTTT.